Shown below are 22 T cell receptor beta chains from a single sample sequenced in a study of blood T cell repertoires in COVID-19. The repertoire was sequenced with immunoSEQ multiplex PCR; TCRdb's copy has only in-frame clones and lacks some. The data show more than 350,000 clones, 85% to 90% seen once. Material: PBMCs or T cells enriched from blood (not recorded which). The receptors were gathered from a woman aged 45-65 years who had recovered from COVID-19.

CDR3 nucleotides: TGTGCCAGCAGCTTAGGCACGGGAGAATATGGCTACACCTTC. Residues: CASSLGTGEYGYTF. V gene TRBV7-2 combines with J gene TRBJ1-2; D uncertain. V gave up 1 base and J gave up 5 bases, with 11 bases separating them. The CDR3 is 14 amino acids. The germline CDR1 and CDR2 sequences are SGHTA and FQGNSA.

CDR3 sequence: CASSLGTGVAYEQYF. The CDR3 DNA follows: TGTGCCAGCAGCCTAGGGACAGGGGTGGCTTACGAGCAGTACTTC. The V and J genes are TRBV7-9 and TRBJ2-7; 10 bases match TRBD1. Germline trimming cut 5 bases from V and 4 bases from J; bases unmatched to any gene: 8. The germline V gene has CDR1 SEHNR and CDR2 FQNEAQ (reference sequence). There are 15 residues in the CDR3.

The CDR3 DNA sequence: TGTGCGAGCGGAGGTAGAAATTCACCCCTCCACTTT. Protein: CASGGRNSPLHF. The V and J genes are TRBV6-5 and TRBJ1-6; D is undetermined. In germline, CDR1 is MNHEY, CDR2 SVGAGI. The CDR3 is made up of 12 amino acids.

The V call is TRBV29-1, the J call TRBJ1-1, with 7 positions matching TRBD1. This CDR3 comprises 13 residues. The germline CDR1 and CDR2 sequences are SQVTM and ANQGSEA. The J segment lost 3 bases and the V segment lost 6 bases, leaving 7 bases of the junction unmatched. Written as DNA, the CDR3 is TGCAGCGTGAGGGGGCTCGCGTACACTGAAGCTTTCTTT. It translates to CSVRGLAYTEAFF.

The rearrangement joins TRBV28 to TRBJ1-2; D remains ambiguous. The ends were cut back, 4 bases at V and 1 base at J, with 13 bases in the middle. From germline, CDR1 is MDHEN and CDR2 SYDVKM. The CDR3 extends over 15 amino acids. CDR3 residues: CASSSYSASNYGYTF. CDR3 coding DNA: TGTGCCAGCAGTTCCTACAGTGCGAGTAACTATGGCTACACCTTC.

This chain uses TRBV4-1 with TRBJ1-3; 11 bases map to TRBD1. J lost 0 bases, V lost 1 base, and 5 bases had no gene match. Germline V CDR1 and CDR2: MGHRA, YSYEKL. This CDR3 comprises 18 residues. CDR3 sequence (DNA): TGCGCCAGCAGCCAAGGATGGACAGGGGGCATCTCTGGAAACACCATATATTTT. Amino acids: CASSQGWTGGISGNTIYF.

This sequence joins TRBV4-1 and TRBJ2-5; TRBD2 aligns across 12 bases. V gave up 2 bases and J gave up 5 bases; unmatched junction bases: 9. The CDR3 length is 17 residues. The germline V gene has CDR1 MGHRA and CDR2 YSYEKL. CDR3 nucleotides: TGCGCCAGCAGCCAAACCCGACTAGCGGGGGTCGGTGAGACCCAGTACTTC. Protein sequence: CASSQTRLAGVGETQYF.

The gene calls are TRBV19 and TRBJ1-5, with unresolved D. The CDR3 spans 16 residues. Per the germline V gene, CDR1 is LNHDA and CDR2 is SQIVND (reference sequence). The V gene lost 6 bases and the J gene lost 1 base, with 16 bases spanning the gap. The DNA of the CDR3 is TGTGCCAGTAGGAGTGCTTCAGCGTGGAGCAATCAGCCCCAGCATTTT. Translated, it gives CASRSASAWSNQPQHF.

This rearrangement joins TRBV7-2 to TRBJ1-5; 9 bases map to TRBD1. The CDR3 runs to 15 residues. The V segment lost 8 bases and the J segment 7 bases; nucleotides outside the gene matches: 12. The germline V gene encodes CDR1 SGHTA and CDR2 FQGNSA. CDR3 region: CASGLQGASGQPQHF. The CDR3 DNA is TGTGCCAGCGGACTACAGGGGGCTTCGGGGCAGCCCCAGCATTTT.

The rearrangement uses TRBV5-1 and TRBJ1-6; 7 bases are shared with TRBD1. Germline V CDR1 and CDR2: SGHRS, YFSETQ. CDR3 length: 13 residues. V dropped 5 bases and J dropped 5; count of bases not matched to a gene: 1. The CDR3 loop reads CASSQGDNSPLHF. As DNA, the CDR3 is TGCGCCAGCAGTCAGGGGGATAATTCACCCCTCCACTTT.

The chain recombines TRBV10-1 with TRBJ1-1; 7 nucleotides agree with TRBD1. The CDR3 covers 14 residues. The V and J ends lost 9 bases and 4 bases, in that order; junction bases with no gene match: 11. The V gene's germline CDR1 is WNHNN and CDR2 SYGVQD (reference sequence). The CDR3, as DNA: TGCGCCAGGGGCACAGGGGCGCGGGGCACTGAAGCTTTCTTT. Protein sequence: CARGTGARGTEAFF.

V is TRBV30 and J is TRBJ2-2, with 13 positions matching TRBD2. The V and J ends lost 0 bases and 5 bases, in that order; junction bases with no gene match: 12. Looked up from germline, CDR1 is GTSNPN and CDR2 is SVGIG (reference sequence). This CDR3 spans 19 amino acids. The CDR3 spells CAWSVPSLAGGPRTGELFF. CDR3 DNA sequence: TGTGCCTGGAGTGTACCTTCACTAGCGGGGGGGCCGCGGACCGGGGAGCTGTTTTTT.

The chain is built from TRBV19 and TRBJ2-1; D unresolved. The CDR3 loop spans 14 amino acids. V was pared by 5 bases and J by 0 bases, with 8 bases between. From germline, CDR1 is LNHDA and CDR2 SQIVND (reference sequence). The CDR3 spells CASSLAVSYNEQFF. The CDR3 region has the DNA TGTGCCAGTAGTCTTGCGGTCTCCTACAATGAGCAGTTCTTC.

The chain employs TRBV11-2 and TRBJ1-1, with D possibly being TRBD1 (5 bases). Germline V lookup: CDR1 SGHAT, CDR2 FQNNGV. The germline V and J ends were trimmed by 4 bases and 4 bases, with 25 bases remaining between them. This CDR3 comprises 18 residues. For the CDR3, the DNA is TGTGCCAGCAGCTCTCTACCTCTATTGACGGGGGGGGTCACTGAAGCTTTCTTT. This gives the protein CASSSLPLLTGGVTEAFF.

The DNA of the CDR3 is TGTGCCAGCGCCCCGGGGTTCAATGAGCAGTTCTTC. Its protein product is CASAPGFNEQFF. This chain joins TRBV27 and TRBJ2-1; perhaps TRBD2 as D (5 bases). Trimming cost V 8 bases and J 6 bases, with 11 bases left between them. The CDR3 totals 12 residues. Germline V gene data show CDR1 as MNHEY and CDR2 as SMNVEV (reference sequence).

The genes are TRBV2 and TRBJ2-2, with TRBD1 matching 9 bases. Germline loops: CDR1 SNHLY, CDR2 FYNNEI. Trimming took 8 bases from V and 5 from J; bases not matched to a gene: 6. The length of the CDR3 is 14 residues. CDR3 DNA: TGTGCCAGCCGAGGGACAGGGTATACCGGGGAGCTGTTTTTT. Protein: CASRGTGYTGELFF.

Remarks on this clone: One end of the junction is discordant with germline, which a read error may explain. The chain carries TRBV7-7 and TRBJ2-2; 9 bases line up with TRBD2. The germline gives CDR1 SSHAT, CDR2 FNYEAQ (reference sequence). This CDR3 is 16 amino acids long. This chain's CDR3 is CASSHAHSGGTGELFF. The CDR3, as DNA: TGTGCTAGCAGCCATGCCCATAGCGGGGGAACCGGGGAGCTGTTTTTT.

CDR3 sequence (DNA): TGTGCCAGCAGCCAAAGGGGGACGCCGACTTCGGGAGGCTACACCTTC. It specifies CASSQRGTPTSGGYTF. This chain links TRBV6-2 or TRBV6-3 with TRBJ1-2, with D perhaps matching TRBD1 (6 bases). Trimming pared 6 bases from V and 8 bases from J, leaving 25 bases between. Looked up from germline, CDR1 is MNHEY and CDR2 is SVGEGT. The CDR3 covers 16 residues.

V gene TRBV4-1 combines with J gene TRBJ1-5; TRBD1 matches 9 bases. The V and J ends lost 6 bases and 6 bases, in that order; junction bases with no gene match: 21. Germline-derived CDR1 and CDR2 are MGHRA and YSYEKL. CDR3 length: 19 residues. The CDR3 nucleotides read TGCGCCAGCAGAGTCTCCTATATACAGGGGGCGTCTGGGAGTCAGCCCCAGCATTTT. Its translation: CASRVSYIQGASGSQPQHF.

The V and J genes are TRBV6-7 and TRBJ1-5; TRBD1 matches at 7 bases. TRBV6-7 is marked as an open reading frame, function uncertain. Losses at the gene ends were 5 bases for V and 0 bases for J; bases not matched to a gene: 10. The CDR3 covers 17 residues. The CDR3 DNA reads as TGTGCCAGCAGTGGCCCTTCAGGGGGGTATAGCAATCAGCCCCAGCATTTT. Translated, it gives CASSGPSGGYSNQPQHF.

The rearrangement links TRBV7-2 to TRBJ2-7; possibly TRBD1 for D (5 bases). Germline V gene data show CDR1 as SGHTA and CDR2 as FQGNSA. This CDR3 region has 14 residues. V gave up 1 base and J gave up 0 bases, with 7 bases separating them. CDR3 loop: CASSLDRISYEQYF. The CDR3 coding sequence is TGTGCCAGCAGCTTAGACAGGATCTCCTACGAGCAGTACTTC. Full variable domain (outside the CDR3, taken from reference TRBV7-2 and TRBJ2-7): GAGVSQSPSNKVTEKGKDVELRCDPISGHTALYWYRQSLGQGLEFLIYFQGNSAPDKSGLPSDRFSAERTGGSVSTLTIQRTQQEDSAVYLCASSLDRISYEQYFGPGTRLTVT.

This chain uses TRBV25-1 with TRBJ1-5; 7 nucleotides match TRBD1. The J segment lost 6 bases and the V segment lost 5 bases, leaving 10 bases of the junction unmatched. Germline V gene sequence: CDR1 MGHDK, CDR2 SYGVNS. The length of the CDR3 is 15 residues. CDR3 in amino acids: CASSSSTGVGQPQHF. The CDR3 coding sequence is TGTGCCAGCAGTAGCTCAACAGGGGTGGGTCAGCCCCAGCATTTT.